This TCR beta chain was sequenced for a study of blood T cells in healthy people across ages. Only one count was recorded for this clonotype. Primers used in a second PCR of about 6 to 11 cycles were a sample-barcoded 5' primer and a J-beta primer mix. TCRdb re-called the 5' RACE reads through MiXCR, storing one row per CDR3 protein. The sample has fewer than 700,000 distinct CDR3 sequences, about 45% seen once. With 5 bases clipped from V and 0 bases from J, the junction kept 7 bases outside the gene matches. CDR1 and CDR2 from the germline V gene are DFQATT and SNEGSKA (reference sequence). The CDR3 extends over 17 amino acids.

Sequencing input: blood. The clonotype originates from a man older than 75 in good health. The rearrangement links TRBV20-1 to TRBJ1-6; 10 bases map to TRBD1. The CDR3 region is CSAFQGQGLSYNSPLHF. CDR3 nucleotide sequence: TGCAGTGCTTTCCAGGGACAGGGGCTCTCCTATAATTCACCCCTCCACTTT.